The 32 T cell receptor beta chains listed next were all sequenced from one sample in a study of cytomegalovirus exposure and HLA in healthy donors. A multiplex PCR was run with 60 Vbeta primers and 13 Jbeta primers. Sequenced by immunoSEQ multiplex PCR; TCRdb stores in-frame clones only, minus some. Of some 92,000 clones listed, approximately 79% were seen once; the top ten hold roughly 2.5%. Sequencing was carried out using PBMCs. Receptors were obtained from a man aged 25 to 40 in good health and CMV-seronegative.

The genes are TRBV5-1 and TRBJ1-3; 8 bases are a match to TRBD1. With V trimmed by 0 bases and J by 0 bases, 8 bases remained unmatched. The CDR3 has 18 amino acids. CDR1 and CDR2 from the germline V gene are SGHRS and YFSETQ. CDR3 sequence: CASSLDAGGTSSGNTIYF. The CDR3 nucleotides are TGCGCCAGCAGCTTGGATGCAGGGGGCACGAGCTCTGGAAACACCATATATTTT. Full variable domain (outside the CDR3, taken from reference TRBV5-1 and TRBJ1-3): KAGVTQTPRYLIKTRGQQVTLSCSPISGHRSVSWYQQTPGQGLQFLFEYFSETQRNKGNFPGRFSGRQFSNSRSEMNVSTLELGDSALYLCASSLDAGGTSSGNTIYFGEGSWLTVV.

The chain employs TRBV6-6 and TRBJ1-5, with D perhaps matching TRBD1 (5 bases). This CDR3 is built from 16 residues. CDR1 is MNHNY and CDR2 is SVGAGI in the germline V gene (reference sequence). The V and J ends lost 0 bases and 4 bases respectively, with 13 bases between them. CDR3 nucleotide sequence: TGTGCCAGCAGTTACTCGAGCCTCGGGGGGAATCAGCCCCAGCATTTT. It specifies CASSYSSLGGNQPQHF.

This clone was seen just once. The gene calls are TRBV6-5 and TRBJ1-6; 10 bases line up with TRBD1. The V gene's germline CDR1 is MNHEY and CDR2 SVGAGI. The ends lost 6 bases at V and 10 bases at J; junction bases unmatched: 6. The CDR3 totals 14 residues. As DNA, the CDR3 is TGTGCCAGCAGCGTGGACAGGGGGATGTCACCCCTCCACTTT. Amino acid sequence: CASSVDRGMSPLHF.

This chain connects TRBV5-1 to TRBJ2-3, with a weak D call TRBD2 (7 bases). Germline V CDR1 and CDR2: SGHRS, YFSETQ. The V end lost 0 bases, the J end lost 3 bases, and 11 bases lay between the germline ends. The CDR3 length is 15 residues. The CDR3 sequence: CASSLVGGPTDTQYF. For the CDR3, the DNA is TGCGCCAGCAGCTTGGTGGGGGGGCCGACAGATACGCAGTATTTT. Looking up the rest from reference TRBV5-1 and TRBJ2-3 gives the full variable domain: KAGVTQTPRYLIKTRGQQVTLSCSPISGHRSVSWYQQTPGQGLQFLFEYFSETQRNKGNFPGRFSGRQFSNSRSEMNVSTLELGDSALYLCASSLVGGPTDTQYFGPGTRLTVL.

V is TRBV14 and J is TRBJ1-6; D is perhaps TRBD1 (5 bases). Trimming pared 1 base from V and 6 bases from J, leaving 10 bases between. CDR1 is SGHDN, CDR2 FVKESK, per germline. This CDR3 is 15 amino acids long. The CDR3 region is CASSQGSGFNSPLHF. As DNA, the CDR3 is TGTGCCAGCAGCCAAGGATCAGGGTTTAATTCACCCCTCCACTTT.

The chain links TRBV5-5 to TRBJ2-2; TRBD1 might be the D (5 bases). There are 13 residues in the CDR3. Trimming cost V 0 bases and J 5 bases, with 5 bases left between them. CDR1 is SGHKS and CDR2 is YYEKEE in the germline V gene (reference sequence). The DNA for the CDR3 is TGTGCCAGCAGCTTGGCAGGGACCGGGGAGCTGTTTTTT. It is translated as CASSLAGTGELFF.

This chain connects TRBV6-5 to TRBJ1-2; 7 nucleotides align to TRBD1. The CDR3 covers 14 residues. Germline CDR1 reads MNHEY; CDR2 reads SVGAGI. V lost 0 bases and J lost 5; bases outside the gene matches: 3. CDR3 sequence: CASSYSGQEYGYTF. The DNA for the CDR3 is TGTGCCAGCAGTTACTCTGGACAGGAATATGGCTACACCTTC.

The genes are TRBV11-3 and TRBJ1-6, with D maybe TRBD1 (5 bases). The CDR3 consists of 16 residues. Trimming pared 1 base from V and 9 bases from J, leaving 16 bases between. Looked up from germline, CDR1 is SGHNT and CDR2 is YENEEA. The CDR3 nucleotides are TGTGCCAGCAGCTTAGGTTTTAAGGGGATCGGTTCACCCCTCCACTTT. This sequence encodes CASSLGFKGIGSPLHF.

The CDR3 here is CASSLQGNDEKLFF. In DNA, the CDR3 is TGTGCCAGCAGTCTCCAGGGTAATGATGAAAAACTGTTTTTT. This sequence joins TRBV6-5 and TRBJ1-4; the D gene is possibly TRBD1 (5 bases). This CDR3 region has 14 residues. The V gene lost 5 bases and the J gene lost 6 bases, with 13 bases spanning the gap. CDR1 and CDR2 (germline): MNHEY, SVGAGI.

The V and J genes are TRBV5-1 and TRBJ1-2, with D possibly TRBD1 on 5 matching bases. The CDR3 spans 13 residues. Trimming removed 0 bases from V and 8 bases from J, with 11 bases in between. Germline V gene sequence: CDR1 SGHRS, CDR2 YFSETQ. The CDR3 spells CASSLGSGEGYTF. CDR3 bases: TGCGCCAGCAGCTTGGGTTCGGGGGAAGGCTACACCTTC.

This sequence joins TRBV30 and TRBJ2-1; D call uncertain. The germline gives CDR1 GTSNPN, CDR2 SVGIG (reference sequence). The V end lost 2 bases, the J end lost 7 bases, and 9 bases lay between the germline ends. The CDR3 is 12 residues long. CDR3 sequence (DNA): TGTGCCTGGAGTACCCTATGGAATGAGCAGTTCTTC. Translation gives CAWSTLWNEQFF.

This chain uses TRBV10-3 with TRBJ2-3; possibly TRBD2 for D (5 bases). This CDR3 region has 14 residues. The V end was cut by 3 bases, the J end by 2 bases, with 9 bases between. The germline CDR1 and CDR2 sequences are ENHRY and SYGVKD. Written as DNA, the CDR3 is TGTGCCATCAGTGATCGGGGATCCACAGATACGCAGTATTTT. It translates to CAISDRGSTDTQYF.

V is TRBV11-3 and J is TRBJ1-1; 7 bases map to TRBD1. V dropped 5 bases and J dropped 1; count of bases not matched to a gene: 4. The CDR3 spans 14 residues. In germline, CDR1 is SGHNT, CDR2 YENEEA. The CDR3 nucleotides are TGTGCCAGCAGCCCAGGGGGGAGGAACACTGAAGCTTTCTTT. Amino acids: CASSPGGRNTEAFF.

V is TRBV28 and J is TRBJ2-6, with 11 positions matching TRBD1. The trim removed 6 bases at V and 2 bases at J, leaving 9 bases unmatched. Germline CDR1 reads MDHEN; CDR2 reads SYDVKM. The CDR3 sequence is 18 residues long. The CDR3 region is CASSPIRTGGTGANVLTF. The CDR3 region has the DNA TGTGCCAGCAGCCCAATCCGGACAGGGGGCACTGGGGCCAACGTCCTGACTTTC. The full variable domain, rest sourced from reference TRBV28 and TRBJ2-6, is DVKVTQSSRYLVKRTGEKVFLECVQDMDHENMFWYRQDPGLGLRLIYFSYDVKMKEKGDIPEGYSVSREKKERFSLILESASTNQTSMYLCASSPIRTGGTGANVLTFGAGSRLTVL.

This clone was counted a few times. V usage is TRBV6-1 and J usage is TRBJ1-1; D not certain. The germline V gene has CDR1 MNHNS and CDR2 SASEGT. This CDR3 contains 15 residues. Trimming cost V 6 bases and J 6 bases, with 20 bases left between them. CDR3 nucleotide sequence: TGTGCCAGCAGGAAAGAGGTTGGGTTGTTGGCTGAAGCTTTCTTT. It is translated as CASRKEVGLLAEAFF.

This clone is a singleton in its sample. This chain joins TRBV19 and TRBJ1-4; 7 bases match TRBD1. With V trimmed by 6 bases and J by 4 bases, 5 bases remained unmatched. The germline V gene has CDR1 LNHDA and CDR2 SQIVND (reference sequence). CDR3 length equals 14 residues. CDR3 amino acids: CASSRQGRNEKLFF. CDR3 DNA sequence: TGTGCCAGTAGCCGACAGGGCCGTAATGAAAAACTGTTTTTT.

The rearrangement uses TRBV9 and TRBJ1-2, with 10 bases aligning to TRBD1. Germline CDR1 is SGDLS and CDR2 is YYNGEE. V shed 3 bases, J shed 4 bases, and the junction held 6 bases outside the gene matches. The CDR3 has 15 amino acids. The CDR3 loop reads CASSADRGRSYGYTF. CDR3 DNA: TGTGCCAGCAGCGCAGACAGGGGGCGTAGCTATGGCTACACCTTC.

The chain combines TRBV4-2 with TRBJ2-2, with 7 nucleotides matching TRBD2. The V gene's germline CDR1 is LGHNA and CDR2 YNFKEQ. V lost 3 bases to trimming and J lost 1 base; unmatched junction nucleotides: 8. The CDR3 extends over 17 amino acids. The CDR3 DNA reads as TGTGCCAGCAGCCATGGGGGGGGGAAGGGGAACACCGGGGAGCTGTTTTTT. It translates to CASSHGGGKGNTGELFF.

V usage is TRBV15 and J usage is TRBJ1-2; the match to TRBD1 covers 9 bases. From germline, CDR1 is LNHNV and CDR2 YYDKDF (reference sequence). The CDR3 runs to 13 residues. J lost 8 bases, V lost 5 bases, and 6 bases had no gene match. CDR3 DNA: TGTGCCACCAGCCCGGACAGGGGCTACGGCTACACCTTC. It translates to CATSPDRGYGYTF.

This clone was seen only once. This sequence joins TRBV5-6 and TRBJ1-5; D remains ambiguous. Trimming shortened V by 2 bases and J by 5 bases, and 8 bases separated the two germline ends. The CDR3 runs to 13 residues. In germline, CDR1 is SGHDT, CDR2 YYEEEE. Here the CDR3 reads CASSFQEDQPQHF. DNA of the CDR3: TGTGCCAGCAGCTTCCAGGAGGATCAGCCCCAGCATTTT.

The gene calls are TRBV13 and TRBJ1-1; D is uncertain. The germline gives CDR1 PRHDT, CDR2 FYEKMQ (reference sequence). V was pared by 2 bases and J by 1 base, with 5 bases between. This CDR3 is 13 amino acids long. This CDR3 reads CASSLRRNTEAFF. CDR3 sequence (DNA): TGTGCCAGCAGCTTACGGAGGAACACTGAAGCTTTCTTT.

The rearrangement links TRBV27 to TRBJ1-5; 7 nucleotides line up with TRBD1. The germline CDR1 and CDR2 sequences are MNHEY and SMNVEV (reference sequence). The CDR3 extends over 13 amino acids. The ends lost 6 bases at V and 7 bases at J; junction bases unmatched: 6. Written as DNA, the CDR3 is TGTGCCAGCAGCGGAGACAGGGACCAGCCCCAGCATTTT. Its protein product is CASSGDRDQPQHF.

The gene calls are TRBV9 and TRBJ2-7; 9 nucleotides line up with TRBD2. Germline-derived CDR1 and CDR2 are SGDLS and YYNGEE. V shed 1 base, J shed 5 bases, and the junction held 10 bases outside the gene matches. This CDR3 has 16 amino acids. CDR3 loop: CASSVRKVAGADEQYF. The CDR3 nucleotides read TGTGCCAGCAGCGTAAGGAAGGTAGCGGGGGCCGACGAGCAGTACTTC.

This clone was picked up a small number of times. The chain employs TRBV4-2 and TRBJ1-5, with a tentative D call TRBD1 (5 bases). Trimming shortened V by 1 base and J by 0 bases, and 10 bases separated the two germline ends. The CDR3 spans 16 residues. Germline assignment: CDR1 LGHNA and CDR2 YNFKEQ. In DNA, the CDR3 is TGTGCCAGCAGCCAAGCGCAGGGCTATAGCAATCAGCCCCAGCATTTT. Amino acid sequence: CASSQAQGYSNQPQHF.

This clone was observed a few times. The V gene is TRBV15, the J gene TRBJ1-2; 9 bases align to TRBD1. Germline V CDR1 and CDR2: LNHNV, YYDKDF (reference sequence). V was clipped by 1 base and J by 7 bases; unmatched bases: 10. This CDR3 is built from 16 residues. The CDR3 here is CATSRGGTGKVSGYTF. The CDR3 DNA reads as TGTGCCACCAGCAGAGGGGGGACAGGGAAAGTATCTGGCTACACCTTC.

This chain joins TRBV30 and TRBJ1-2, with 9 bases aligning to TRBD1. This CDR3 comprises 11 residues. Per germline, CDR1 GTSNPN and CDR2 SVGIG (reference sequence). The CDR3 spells CAAGQGYGYTF. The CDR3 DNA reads TGTGCTGCGGGACAGGGCTATGGCTACACCTTC.

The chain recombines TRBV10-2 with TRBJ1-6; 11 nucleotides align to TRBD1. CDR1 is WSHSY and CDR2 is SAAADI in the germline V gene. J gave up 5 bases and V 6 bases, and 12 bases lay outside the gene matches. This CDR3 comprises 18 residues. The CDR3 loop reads CASSSRQPGQGDNSPLHF. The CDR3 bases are TGCGCCAGCAGCTCACGACAACCGGGACAGGGGGATAATTCACCCCTCCACTTT.

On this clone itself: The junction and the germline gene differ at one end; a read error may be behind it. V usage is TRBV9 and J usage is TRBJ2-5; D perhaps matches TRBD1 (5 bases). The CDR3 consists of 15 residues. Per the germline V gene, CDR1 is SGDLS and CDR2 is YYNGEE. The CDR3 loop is CTSSVDGHLQETQYF. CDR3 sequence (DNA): TGTACCAGCAGCGTGGACGGACACCTCCAAGAGACCCAGTACTTC.

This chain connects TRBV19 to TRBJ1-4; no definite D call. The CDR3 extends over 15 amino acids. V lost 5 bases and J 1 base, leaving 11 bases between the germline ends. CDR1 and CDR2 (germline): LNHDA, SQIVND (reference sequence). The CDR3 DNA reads TGTGCCAGTAGTGGTATAGATGAAACTAATGAAAAACTGTTTTTT. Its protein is CASSGIDETNEKLFF.

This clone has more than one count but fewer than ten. CDR3 sequence reads: CASSEAGAFYEQYF. Written as DNA, the CDR3 is TGTGCCAGCAGTGAAGCGGGGGCCTTCTACGAGCAGTACTTC. The chain combines TRBV6-1 with TRBJ2-7; D possibly corresponds to TRBD1 (6 bases). The V end was cut by 0 bases, the J end by 3 bases, with 9 bases between. This CDR3 contains 14 residues. Looked up from germline, CDR1 is MNHNS and CDR2 is SASEGT.

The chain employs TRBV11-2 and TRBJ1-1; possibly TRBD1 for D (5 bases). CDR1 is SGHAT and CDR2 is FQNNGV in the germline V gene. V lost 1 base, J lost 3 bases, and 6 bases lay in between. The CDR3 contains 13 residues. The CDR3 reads CASSLAGYTEAFF. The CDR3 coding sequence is TGTGCCAGCAGCTTAGCAGGGTACACTGAAGCTTTCTTT.

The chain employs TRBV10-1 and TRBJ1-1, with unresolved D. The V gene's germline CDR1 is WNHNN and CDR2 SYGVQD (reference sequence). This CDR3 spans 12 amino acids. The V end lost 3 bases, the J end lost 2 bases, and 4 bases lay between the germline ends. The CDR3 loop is CASSDHNTEAFF. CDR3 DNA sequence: TGCGCCAGCAGTGACCATAACACTGAAGCTTTCTTT.